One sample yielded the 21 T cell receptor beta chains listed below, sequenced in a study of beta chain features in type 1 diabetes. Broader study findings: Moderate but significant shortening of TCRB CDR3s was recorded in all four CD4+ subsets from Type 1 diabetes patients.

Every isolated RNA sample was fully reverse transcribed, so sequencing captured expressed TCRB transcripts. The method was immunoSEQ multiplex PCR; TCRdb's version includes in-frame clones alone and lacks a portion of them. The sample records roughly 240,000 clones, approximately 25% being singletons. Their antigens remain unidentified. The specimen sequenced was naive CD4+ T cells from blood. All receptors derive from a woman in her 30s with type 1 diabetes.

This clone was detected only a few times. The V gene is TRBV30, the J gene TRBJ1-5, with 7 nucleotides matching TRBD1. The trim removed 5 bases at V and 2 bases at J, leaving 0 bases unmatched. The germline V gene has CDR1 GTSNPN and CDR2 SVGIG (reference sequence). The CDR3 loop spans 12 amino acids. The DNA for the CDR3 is TGTGCCTGGGACAGGGGCAATCAGCCCCAGCATTTT. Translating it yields CAWDRGNQPQHF.

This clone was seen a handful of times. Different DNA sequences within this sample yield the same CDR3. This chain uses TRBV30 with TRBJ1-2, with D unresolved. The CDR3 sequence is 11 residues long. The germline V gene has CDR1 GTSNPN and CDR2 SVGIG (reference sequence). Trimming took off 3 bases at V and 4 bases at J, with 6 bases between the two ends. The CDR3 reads CAWRTGYGYTF. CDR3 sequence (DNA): TGTGCCTGGAGGACGGGCTATGGCTACACCTTC.

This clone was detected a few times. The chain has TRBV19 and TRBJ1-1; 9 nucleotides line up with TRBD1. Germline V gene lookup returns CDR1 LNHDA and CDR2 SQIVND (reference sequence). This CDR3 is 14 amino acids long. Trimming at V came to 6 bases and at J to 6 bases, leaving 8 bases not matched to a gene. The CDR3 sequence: CASSPITGGSEAFF. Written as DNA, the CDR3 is TGTGCCAGTAGCCCCATTACAGGGGGCTCTGAAGCTTTCTTT. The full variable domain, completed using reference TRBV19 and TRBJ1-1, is DGGITQSPKYLFRKEGQNVTLSCEQNLNHDAMYWYRQDPGQGLRLIYYSQIVNDFQKGDIAEGYSVSREKKESFPLTVTSAQKNPTAFYLCASSPITGGSEAFFGQGTRLTVV.

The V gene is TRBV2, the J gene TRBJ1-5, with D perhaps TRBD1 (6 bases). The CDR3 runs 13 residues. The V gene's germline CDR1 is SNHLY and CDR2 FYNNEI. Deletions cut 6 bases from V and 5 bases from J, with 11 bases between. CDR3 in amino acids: CASRGDIDQPQHF. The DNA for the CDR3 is TGTGCCAGCAGGGGGGACATAGATCAGCCCCAGCATTTT.

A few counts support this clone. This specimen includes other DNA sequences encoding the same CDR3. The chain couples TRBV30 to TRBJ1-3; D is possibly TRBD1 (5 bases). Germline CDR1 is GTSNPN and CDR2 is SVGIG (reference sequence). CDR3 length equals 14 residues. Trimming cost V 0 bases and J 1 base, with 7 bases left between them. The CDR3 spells CAWSVGGSGNTIYF. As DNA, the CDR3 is TGTGCCTGGAGTGTCGGGGGGTCTGGAAACACCATATATTTT. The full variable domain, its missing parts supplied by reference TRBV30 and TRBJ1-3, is SQTIHQWPATLVQPVGSPLSLECTVEGTSNPNLYWYRQAAGRGLQLLFYSVGIGQISSEVPQNLSASRPQDRQFILSSKKLLLSDSGFYLCAWSVGGSGNTIYFGEGSWLTVV.

The CDR3 coding sequence is TGTGCCAGTAGTAGACTAGCGGGAGTAATTGGCGGGGAGCTGTTTTTT. It codes for CASSRLAGVIGGELFF. This chain uses TRBV19 with TRBJ2-2; 12 nucleotides agree with TRBD2. The CDR3 is 16 residues long. CDR1 is LNHDA, CDR2 SQIVND, per germline (reference sequence). V lost 4 bases to trimming and J lost 7 bases; unmatched junction nucleotides: 7.

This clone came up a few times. CDR3 sequence (DNA): TGTGCCTGGAGTTTGACCGGGAGCACAGATACGCAGTATTTT. Amino acid sequence: CAWSLTGSTDTQYF. This rearrangement joins TRBV30 to TRBJ2-3; D is uncertain. The germline gives CDR1 GTSNPN, CDR2 SVGIG (reference sequence). With 2 bases removed from V and 0 bases from J, the gap between germline ends came to 9 bases. The CDR3 extends over 14 amino acids.

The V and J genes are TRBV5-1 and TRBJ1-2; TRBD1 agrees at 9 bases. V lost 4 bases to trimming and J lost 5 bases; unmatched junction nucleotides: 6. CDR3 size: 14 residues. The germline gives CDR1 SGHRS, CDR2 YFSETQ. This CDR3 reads CASSGTGQGYGYTF. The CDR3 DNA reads TGCGCCAGCAGCGGCACGGGACAGGGATATGGCTACACCTTC.

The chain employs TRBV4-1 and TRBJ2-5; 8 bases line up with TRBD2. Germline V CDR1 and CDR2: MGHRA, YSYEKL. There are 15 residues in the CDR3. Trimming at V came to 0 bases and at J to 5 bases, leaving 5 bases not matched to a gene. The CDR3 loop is CASSQDPPGGETQYF. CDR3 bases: TGCGCCAGCAGCCAAGATCCCCCGGGGGGGGAGACCCAGTACTTC.

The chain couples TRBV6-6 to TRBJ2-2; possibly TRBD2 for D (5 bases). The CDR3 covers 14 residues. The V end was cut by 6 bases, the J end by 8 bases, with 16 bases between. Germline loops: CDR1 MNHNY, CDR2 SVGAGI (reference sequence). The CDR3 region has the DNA TGTGCCAGCAGCCTCCTCAATACGGGAGGGGAGCTGTTTTTT. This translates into CASSLLNTGGELFF.

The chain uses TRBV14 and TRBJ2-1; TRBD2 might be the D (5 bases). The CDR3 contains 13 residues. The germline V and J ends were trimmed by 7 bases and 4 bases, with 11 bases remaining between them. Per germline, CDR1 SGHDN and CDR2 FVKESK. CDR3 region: CASTPPGYNEQFF. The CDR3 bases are TGTGCCAGCACCCCACCGGGATACAATGAGCAGTTCTTC.

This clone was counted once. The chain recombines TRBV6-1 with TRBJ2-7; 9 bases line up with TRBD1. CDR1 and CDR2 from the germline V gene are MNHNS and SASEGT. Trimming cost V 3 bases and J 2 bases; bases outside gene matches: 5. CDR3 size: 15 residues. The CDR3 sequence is CASSDRTGVAYEQYF. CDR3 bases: TGTGCCAGCAGTGATAGGACAGGGGTGGCCTACGAGCAGTACTTC.

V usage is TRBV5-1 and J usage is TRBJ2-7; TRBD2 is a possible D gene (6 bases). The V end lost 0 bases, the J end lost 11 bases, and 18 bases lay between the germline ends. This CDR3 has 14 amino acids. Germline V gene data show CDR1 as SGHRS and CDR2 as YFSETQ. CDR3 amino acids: CASSLGSSGRREYF. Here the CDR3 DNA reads TGCGCCAGCAGCTTGGGGTCCTCGGGGAGGCGGGAGTACTTC.

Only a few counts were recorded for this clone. CDR3 sequence: CAIRIAGTSGEQFF. DNA for the CDR3: TGTGCCATCAGAATAGCGGGCACGTCAGGGGAGCAGTTCTTC. The chain has TRBV10-3 and TRBJ2-1; TRBD2 matches 7 bases. The germline CDR1 and CDR2 sequences are ENHRY and SYGVKD. The CDR3 loop spans 14 amino acids. The junction had 12 bases not matched to a gene; V was cut back by 6 bases and J by 10 bases.

CDR3 sequence reads: CASSIQGTNNEQFF. For the CDR3, the DNA is TGTGCCAGCAGCATACAAGGGACTAACAATGAGCAGTTCTTC. The gene calls are TRBV9 and TRBJ2-1, with 7 bases matching TRBD2. The CDR3 consists of 14 residues. Per the germline V gene, CDR1 is SGDLS and CDR2 is YYNGEE. Trimming at V came to 4 bases and at J to 5 bases, leaving 6 bases not matched to a gene.

CDR3: CAWKGSGDTQYF. In DNA, the CDR3 is TGTGCCTGGAAAGGGAGTGGAGATACGCAGTATTTT. V gene TRBV30 combines with J gene TRBJ2-3; a weak D match, TRBD2 (5 bases). Trimming pared 4 bases from V and 5 bases from J, leaving 10 bases between. The CDR3 has 12 amino acids. Germline lookup yields CDR1 GTSNPN and CDR2 SVGIG (reference sequence).

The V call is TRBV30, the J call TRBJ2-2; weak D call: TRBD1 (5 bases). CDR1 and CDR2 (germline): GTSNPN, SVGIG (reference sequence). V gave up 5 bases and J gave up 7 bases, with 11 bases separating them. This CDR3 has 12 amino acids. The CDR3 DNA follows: TGTGCCTGGGGCACAGGCGTCGGGGAGCTGTTTTTT. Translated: CAWGTGVGELFF.

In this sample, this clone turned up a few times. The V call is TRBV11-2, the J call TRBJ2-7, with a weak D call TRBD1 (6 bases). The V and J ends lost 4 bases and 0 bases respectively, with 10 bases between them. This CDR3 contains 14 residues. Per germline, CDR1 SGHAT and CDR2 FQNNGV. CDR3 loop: CASSYRVASYEQYF. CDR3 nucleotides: TGTGCCAGCAGCTACAGGGTGGCCTCCTACGAGCAGTACTTC. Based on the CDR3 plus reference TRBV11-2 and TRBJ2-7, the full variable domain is EAGVAQSPRYKIIEKRQSVAFWCNPISGHATLYWYQQILGQGPKLLIQFQNNGVVDDSQLPKDRFSAERLKGVDSTLKIQPAKLEDSAVYLCASSYRVASYEQYFGPGTRLTVT.

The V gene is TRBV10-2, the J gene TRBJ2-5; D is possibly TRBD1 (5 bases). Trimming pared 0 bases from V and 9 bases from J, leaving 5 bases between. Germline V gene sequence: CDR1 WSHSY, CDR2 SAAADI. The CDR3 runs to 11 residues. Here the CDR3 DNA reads TGCGCCAGCAGTGAGTCAGGGGCCCAGTACTTC. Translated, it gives CASSESGAQYF.

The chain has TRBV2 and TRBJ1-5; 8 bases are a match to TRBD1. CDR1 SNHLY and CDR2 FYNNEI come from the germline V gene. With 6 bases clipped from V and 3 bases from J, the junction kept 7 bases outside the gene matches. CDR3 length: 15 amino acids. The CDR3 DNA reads TGTGCCAGCAGAGAAATGACAGGGGCCAATCAGCCCCAGCATTTT. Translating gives CASREMTGANQPQHF.

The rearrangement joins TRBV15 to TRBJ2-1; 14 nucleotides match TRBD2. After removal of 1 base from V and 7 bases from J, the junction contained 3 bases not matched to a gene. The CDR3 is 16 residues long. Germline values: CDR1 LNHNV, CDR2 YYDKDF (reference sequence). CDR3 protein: CATSRAGTSGSNEQFF. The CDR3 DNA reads TGTGCCACCAGCAGAGCGGGGACTAGCGGGAGTAATGAGCAGTTCTTC.